The 5 T cell receptor beta chains listed next were all sequenced from one sample in a study of blood T cells in healthy people across ages. A second roughly 6 to 11 cycle PCR used barcoded and J-beta primers. Via MiXCR, TCRdb re-called the 5' RACE reads, giving one row per CDR3 protein. The sample consists of about 1.1 million distinct CDR3 sequences, roughly two fifths of them appearing once. The sequencing sample was made of blood. The source is a man younger than 30 in good health.

The genes are TRBV5-6 and TRBJ1-2, with D unclear. The germline V gene encodes CDR1 SGHDT and CDR2 YYEEEE. The V and J ends lost 4 bases and 4 bases respectively, with 14 bases between them. The CDR3 runs to 14 residues. CDR3 amino acids: CASSTRLTSYGYTF. For the CDR3, the DNA is TGTGCCAGCAGCACCCGACTGACAAGCTATGGCTACACCTTC. Combining the CDR3 with reference TRBV5-6 and TRBJ1-2 gives the whole variable domain DAGVTQSPTHLIKTRGQQVTLRCSPKSGHDTVSWYQQALGQGPQFIFQYYEEEERQRGNFPDRFSGHQFPNYSSELNVNALLLGDSALYLCASSTRLTSYGYTFGSGTRLTVV.

The CDR3 sequence: CSASPTSYNEQFF. The CDR3 DNA reads TGCAGTGCTAGTCCCACTTCCTACAATGAGCAGTTCTTC. The rearrangement uses TRBV20-1 and TRBJ2-1; D is undetermined. Germline CDR1 reads DFQATT; CDR2 reads SNEGSKA (reference sequence). V was trimmed by 3 bases and J by 1 base, leaving 7 bases between them. The CDR3 sequence is 13 residues long.

J is TRBJ1-5 and V is TRBV27; 10 nucleotides match TRBD1. This CDR3 contains 16 residues. Germline V lookup: CDR1 MNHEY, CDR2 SMNVEV (reference sequence). V dropped 5 bases and J dropped 3; count of bases not matched to a gene: 7. CDR3 amino acids: CASSTLGQGNNQPQHF. The CDR3 region has the DNA TGTGCCAGCAGTACCCTGGGACAGGGGAACAATCAGCCCCAGCATTTT.

With regard to this clonotype: A read error may account for a junction end that differs from germline. The V call is TRBV7-2, the J call TRBJ2-5; D call uncertain. CDR1 and CDR2 from the germline V gene are SGHTA and FQGNSA. This CDR3 spans 14 amino acids. CDR3 sequence: CASSFGGDQGTQYF. In nucleotides, the CDR3 is TGTGCCAGCAGCTTCGGTGGAGACCAAGGGACCCAGTACTTC. The variable domain in full, with the rest retrieved from reference TRBV7-2 and TRBJ2-5, is GAGVSQSPSNKVTEKGKDVELRCDPISGHTALYWYRQSLGQGLEFLIYFQGNSAPDKSGLPSDRFSAERTGGSVSTLTIQRTQQEDSAVYLCASSFGGDQGTQYFGPGTRLLVL.

The rearrangement uses TRBV20-1 and TRBJ1-2; 8 nucleotides line up with TRBD1. Germline loops: CDR1 DFQATT, CDR2 SNEGSKA (reference sequence). The CDR3 is 15 amino acids. V dropped 0 bases and J dropped 4; count of bases not matched to a gene: 7. The CDR3 protein is CSARDYRGGIYGYTF. The CDR3 nucleotides are TGCAGTGCTAGAGATTACAGGGGGGGGATCTATGGCTACACCTTC.